These 23 T cell receptor beta chains were sequenced from one sample in a study of T-cell memory formation after mild COVID-19 (dated by TCRdb to the early 2020s). The library was generated by 5' RACE. Sequencing used an Illumina NovaSeq 6000. The raw public reads went through TCRdb reprocessing: fastp at Q25, MiXCR clone calling, in-frame beta chains kept. Records with the same CDR3 protein are collapsed into one entry carrying the most frequent genes and DNA. Counted in this sample were roughly 310,000 distinct CDR3 sequences; approximately 16% of them appeared once. Together, the top ten hold 20% to 25% of the sample. The sample comprised PBMCs or a T cell subset sorted from them (not recorded which). The receptors derive from a man aged 18 to 29 who had mild COVID-19 (a few samples of this study predate the infection). The sample titles of this study are shuffled in the database, so cell type and time point are left out; the donor was told from shared clones.

Only a few counts were recorded for this clonotype. The chain has TRBV7-2 and TRBJ2-3; D perhaps matches TRBD2 (6 bases). Per the germline V gene, CDR1 is SGHTA and CDR2 is FQGNSA. Trimming shortened V by 5 bases and J by 0 bases, and 12 bases separated the two germline ends. The CDR3 consists of 15 residues. The CDR3 loop is CASSRSGLSTDTQYF. As DNA, the CDR3 is TGTGCCAGCAGCCGGAGCGGGCTCAGCACAGATACGCAGTATTTT. Full variable domain (remainder filled in from reference TRBV7-2 and TRBJ2-3): GAGVSQSPSNKVTEKGKDVELRCDPISGHTALYWYRQSLGQGLEFLIYFQGNSAPDKSGLPSDRFSAERTGGSVSTLTIQRTQQEDSAVYLCASSRSGLSTDTQYFGPGTRLTVL.

This clonotype turned up a few times. This chain links TRBV7-9 with TRBJ2-5, with D maybe TRBD1 (7 bases). V lost 3 bases, J lost 3 bases, and 17 bases lay in between. CDR1 is SEHNR and CDR2 is FQNEAQ in the germline V gene (reference sequence). CDR3 length equals 16 residues. As DNA, the CDR3 is TGTGCCAGCAGCTTTGGCGGCGGGGACAGAGAAGAGACCCAGTACTTC. Its protein is CASSFGGGDREETQYF.

This clonotype has at least ten counts. The chain carries TRBV5-5 and TRBJ1-5, with D tentatively TRBD1 (5 bases). Germline V gives CDR1 SGHKS, CDR2 YYEKEE (reference sequence). Between the trimmed V and J ends, which lost 0 bases and 7 bases, there was a span of 8 bases. The CDR3 length is 13 residues. CDR3 in amino acids: CASSLGWDQPQHF. The CDR3 DNA reads TGTGCCAGCAGCTTGGGATGGGACCAGCCCCAGCATTTT.

This clonotype was picked up many times. The rearrangement uses TRBV11-1 and TRBJ2-7; 8 bases match TRBD1. After removal of 5 bases from V and 3 bases from J, the junction contained 21 bases not matched to a gene. The CDR3 sequence is 19 residues long. Germline V lookup: CDR1 SGHAT, CDR2 FQDESV (reference sequence). CDR3 protein: CASSRTGGRGQSYYYEQYF. The CDR3 DNA is TGTGCCAGCAGCCGTACCGGCGGCAGGGGGCAAAGTTACTACTACGAGCAGTACTTC.

This clonotype came up a few times. The chain links TRBV27 to TRBJ1-2, with TRBD1 matching 11 bases. The CDR3 is 13 amino acids. Trimming took 5 bases from V and 7 from J; bases not matched to a gene: 3. CDR1 is MNHEY, CDR2 SMNVEV, per germline (reference sequence). The CDR3: CASSPGQGVGYTF. In DNA, the CDR3 is TGTGCCAGCAGTCCGGGACAGGGGGTTGGCTACACCTTC.

The chain has TRBV12-3 or TRBV12-4 and TRBJ1-1, with D perhaps matching TRBD1 (6 bases). Trimming stripped 5 bases from V and 0 bases from J, with 13 bases between. The CDR3 has 15 residues. CDR3 bases: TGTGCCAGCAGTGAGACCAGGGGATTGAACACTGAAGCTTTCTTT. Amino acids: CASSETRGLNTEAFF.

This clonotype was counted only a few times. In nucleotides, the CDR3 is TGTGCCAGCAGCGTTCAGGTGAACACTGAAGCTTTCTTT. This sequence encodes CASSVQVNTEAFF. The chain links TRBV12-3 or TRBV12-4 to TRBJ1-1, with D unclear. This CDR3 region has 13 residues. Trimming shortened V by 6 bases and J by 0 bases, and 8 bases separated the two germline ends.

This clonotype turned up a few times. This chain connects TRBV29-1 to TRBJ2-1; TRBD2 agrees at 8 bases. This CDR3 is 13 amino acids long. Germline V gene data show CDR1 as SQVTM and CDR2 as ANQGSEA. V lost 3 bases, J lost 14 bases, and 12 bases stayed unmatched. The CDR3: CSVDPAGEYRKFF. The CDR3 DNA follows: TGCAGCGTTGATCCAGCGGGGGAGTATAGGAAGTTCTTC.

CDR3 protein: CASSETGPYEQYF. CDR3 DNA: TGTGCCAGCAGCGAGACAGGACCCTACGAGCAGTACTTC. The genes are TRBV5-5 and TRBJ2-7; a weak D match, TRBD1 (6 bases). V was clipped by 4 bases and J by 2 bases, with 10 bases between them. The CDR3 consists of 13 residues. Germline-derived CDR1 and CDR2 are SGHKS and YYEKEE (reference sequence).

This sequence joins TRBV5-1 and TRBJ2-5; D uncertain. This CDR3 spans 15 amino acids. V was shortened by 0 bases and J by 1 base, with 10 bases between the two germline ends. Germline V lookup: CDR1 SGHRS, CDR2 YFSETQ. This chain's CDR3 is CASSLGQDLQETQYF. The CDR3 DNA sequence: TGCGCCAGCAGCTTGGGGCAGGACCTCCAAGAGACCCAGTACTTC.

V gene TRBV2 combines with J gene TRBJ1-2; D is uncertain. Per germline, CDR1 SNHLY and CDR2 FYNNEI. This CDR3 comprises 13 residues. The V end was cut by 6 bases, the J end by 4 bases, with 12 bases between. DNA of the CDR3: TGTGCCAGCAGGGAGTTGTTTGGCTATGGCTACACCTTC. Its translation: CASRELFGYGYTF. Variable domain in full (rest from reference TRBV2 and TRBJ1-2): EPEVTQTPSHQVTQMGQEVILRCVPISNHLYFYWYRQILGQKVEFLVSFYNNEISEKSEIFDDQFSVERPDGSNFTLKIRSTKLEDSAMYFCASRELFGYGYTFGSGTRLTVV.

This clonotype was counted a few times. The chain links TRBV4-1 to TRBJ2-2; D might be TRBD1 (6 bases). CDR3 size: 14 residues. Trimming pared 6 bases from V and 4 bases from J, leaving 12 bases between. The germline V gene has CDR1 MGHRA and CDR2 YSYEKL. The CDR3 nucleotides read TGCGCCAGCAGGAGGGGACATTCCACCGGGGAGCTGTTTTTT. It is translated as CASRRGHSTGELFF.

This clonotype was detected only a few times. This chain links TRBV28 with TRBJ2-3, with TRBD2 matching 11 bases. The germline V gene has CDR1 MDHEN and CDR2 SYDVKM. V lost 7 bases and J lost 5; bases outside the gene matches: 8. This CDR3 is built from 15 residues. In DNA form, the CDR3 reads TGTGCCAGCACTCTAGCGGGGGGTGGAATAGATACGCAGTATTTT. Translation gives CASTLAGGGIDTQYF.

The gene calls are TRBV20-1 and TRBJ2-3; D is possibly TRBD2 (5 bases). Germline lookup yields CDR1 DFQATT and CDR2 SNEGSKA (reference sequence). The CDR3 is made up of 13 amino acids. Trimming removed 2 bases from V and 4 bases from J, with 10 bases in between. CDR3 bases: TGCAGTGCTAGATATATTAGCGCAGATACGCAGTATTTT. Translating gives CSARYISADTQYF.

The V gene is TRBV5-1, the J gene TRBJ1-6, with a tentative D call TRBD1 (5 bases). V was cut by 2 bases and J by 11 bases, with 14 bases left in between. This CDR3 contains 14 residues. Per the germline V gene, CDR1 is SGHRS and CDR2 is YFSETQ. The CDR3 loop reads CASSFGGEGAPLHF. The CDR3 DNA reads TGCGCCAGCAGCTTTGGGGGAGAAGGGGCACCCCTCCACTTT. Based on the CDR3 plus reference TRBV5-1 and TRBJ1-6, the full variable domain is KAGVTQTPRYLIKTRGQQVTLSCSPISGHRSVSWYQQTPGQGLQFLFEYFSETQRNKGNFPGRFSGRQFSNSRSEMNVSTLELGDSALYLCASSFGGEGAPLHFGNGTRLTVT.

This clonotype was observed a handful of times. V and J are TRBV7-2 and TRBJ1-2, with 7 bases that match TRBD1. With 6 bases clipped from V and 3 bases from J, the junction kept 22 bases outside the gene matches. Germline CDR1 and CDR2: SGHTA and FQGNSA. CDR3 size: 19 residues. The CDR3 here is CASRPRTGQSTSGDYGYTF. The CDR3 DNA reads TGTGCCAGCAGACCCAGGACAGGACAATCCACTTCCGGGGACTATGGCTACACCTTC.

The rearrangement links TRBV6-2 or TRBV6-3 to TRBJ1-1; TRBD1 aligns across 7 bases. The CDR3 runs to 16 residues. The V gene end was trimmed by 6 bases and the J gene end by 0 bases; junction bases not matched to a gene: 10. Germline V gene data show CDR1 as MNHEY and CDR2 as SVGEGT. The CDR3 sequence: CASSRDSPQLNTEAFF. The CDR3 DNA sequence: TGTGCCAGCAGCCGGGACAGCCCCCAGTTGAACACTGAAGCTTTCTTT.

The chain uses TRBV7-2 and TRBJ1-6, with TRBD1 as a possible D gene (5 bases). The ends were cut back, 1 base at V and 8 bases at J, with 6 bases in the middle. The CDR3 loop spans 13 amino acids. Germline lookup yields CDR1 SGHTA and CDR2 FQGNSA. The CDR3: CASSLGQHSPLHF. In DNA, the CDR3 is TGTGCCAGCAGCTTAGGACAGCATTCACCCCTCCACTTT.

The chain has TRBV7-6 and TRBJ1-2; a weak D match, TRBD1 (5 bases). V was shortened by 3 bases and J by 6 bases, with 29 bases between the two germline ends. The length of the CDR3 is 19 residues. Per germline, CDR1 SGHVS and CDR2 FNYEAQ. CDR3 sequence (DNA): TGTGCCAGCAGCTTGCACATAAAGGACAAAGTGAGCGGGGGGGATGGCTACACCTTC. As protein: CASSLHIKDKVSGGDGYTF.

This clonotype was found a few times. CDR3 protein: CASSSAPGTLEVTQYF. The CDR3 region has the DNA TGTGCCAGCAGCTCTGCGCCCGGGACCCTCGAGGTGACCCAGTACTTC. V is TRBV7-7 and J is TRBJ2-5; D may be TRBD1 or TRBD2 (5 bases each). The CDR3 extends over 16 amino acids. The germline gives CDR1 SSHAT, CDR2 FNYEAQ (reference sequence). The V end was cut by 4 bases, the J end by 7 bases, with 22 bases between.

This clonotype has a handful of counts. V usage is TRBV6-4 and J usage is TRBJ1-5; 7 bases are shared with TRBD1. The CDR3 covers 12 residues. V shed 10 bases, J shed 7 bases, and the junction held 7 bases outside the gene matches. Per germline, CDR1 MRHNA and CDR2 SNTAGT. This chain's CDR3 is CANDRDGQPQHF. In DNA form, the CDR3 reads TGTGCCAACGACAGGGACGGGCAGCCCCAGCATTTT.

The chain carries TRBV6-4 and TRBJ2-5, with D uncertain. Germline CDR1 reads MRHNA; CDR2 reads SNTAGT. The germline V and J ends were trimmed by 5 bases and 5 bases, with 18 bases remaining between them. The CDR3 consists of 15 residues. CDR3: CASSTNPTGRETQYF. The DNA of the CDR3 is TGTGCCAGCAGTACGAACCCGACTGGGCGGGAGACCCAGTACTTC.

This clonotype was detected a few times. V gene TRBV5-1 combines with J gene TRBJ2-5; D is perhaps TRBD1 (6 bases). Trimming took 4 bases from V and 0 from J, leaving 13 bases between them. The germline V gene encodes CDR1 SGHRS and CDR2 YFSETQ. This CDR3 is built from 15 residues. CDR3 sequence reads: CASSQGGQYQETQYF. CDR3 DNA sequence: TGCGCCAGCAGCCAGGGCGGACAGTACCAAGAGACCCAGTACTTC.